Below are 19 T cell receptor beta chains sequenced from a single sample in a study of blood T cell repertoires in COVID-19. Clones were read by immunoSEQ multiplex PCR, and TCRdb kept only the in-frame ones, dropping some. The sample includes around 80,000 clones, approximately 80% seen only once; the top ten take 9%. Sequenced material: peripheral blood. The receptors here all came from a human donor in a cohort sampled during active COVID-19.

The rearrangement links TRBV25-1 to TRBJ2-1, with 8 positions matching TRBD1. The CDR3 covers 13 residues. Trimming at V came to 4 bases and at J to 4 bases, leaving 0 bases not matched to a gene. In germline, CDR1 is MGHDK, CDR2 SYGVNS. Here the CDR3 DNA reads TGTGCCAGCAGTGGACAGGGGTACAATGAGCAGTTCTTC. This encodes CASSGQGYNEQFF.

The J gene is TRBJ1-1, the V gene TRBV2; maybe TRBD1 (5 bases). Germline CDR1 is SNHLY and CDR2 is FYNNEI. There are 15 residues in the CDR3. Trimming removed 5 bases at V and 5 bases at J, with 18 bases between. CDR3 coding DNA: TGTGCCAGCAGTCAGGGAATGGGGTCAATGACTGAAGCTTTCTTT. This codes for CASSQGMGSMTEAFF.

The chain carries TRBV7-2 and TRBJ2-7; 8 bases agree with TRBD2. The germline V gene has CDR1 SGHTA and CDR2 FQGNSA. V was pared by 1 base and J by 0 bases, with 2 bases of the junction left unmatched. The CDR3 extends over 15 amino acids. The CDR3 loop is CASSLGLASSYEQYF. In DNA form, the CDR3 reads TGTGCCAGCAGCTTAGGACTAGCGAGCTCCTACGAGCAGTACTTC.

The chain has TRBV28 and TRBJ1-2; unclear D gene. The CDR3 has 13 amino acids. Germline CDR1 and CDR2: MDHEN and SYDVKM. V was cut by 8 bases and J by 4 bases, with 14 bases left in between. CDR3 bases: TGTGCCAGCTCTCAGGATTCCTTCTATGGCTACACCTTC. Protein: CASSQDSFYGYTF.

The CDR3 region has the DNA TGCAGCGTTGACAGGGGGAATGAGCAGTTCTTC. This translates into CSVDRGNEQFF. V is TRBV29-1 and J is TRBJ2-1, with 7 bases fitting TRBD1. V was pared by 3 bases and J by 7 bases, with 0 bases of the junction left unmatched. CDR1 is SQVTM and CDR2 is ANQGSEA in the germline V gene. This CDR3 has 11 amino acids.

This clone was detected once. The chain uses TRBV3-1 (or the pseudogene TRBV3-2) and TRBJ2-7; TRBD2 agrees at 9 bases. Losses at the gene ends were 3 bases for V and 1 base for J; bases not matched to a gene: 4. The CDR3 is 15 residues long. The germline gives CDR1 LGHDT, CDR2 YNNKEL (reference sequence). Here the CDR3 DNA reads TGTGCCAGCAGCCACTGGGCGGGAGGGTCCTACGAGCAGTACTTC. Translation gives CASSHWAGGSYEQYF.

The CDR3: CASSLASRGGNEQFF. The CDR3 nucleotides are TGTGCCAGCAGCTTAGCGAGCCGGGGAGGGAATGAGCAGTTCTTC. V and J are TRBV7-6 and TRBJ2-1; 7 bases are shared with TRBD2. The CDR3 runs to 15 residues. CDR1 and CDR2 (germline): SGHVS, FNYEAQ. The V gene end was trimmed by 0 bases and the J gene end by 7 bases; junction bases not matched to a gene: 6.

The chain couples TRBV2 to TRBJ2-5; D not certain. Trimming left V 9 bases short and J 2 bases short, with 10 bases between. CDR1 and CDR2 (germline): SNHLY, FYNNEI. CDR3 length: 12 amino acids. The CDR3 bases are TGTGCCAGTGTAGACTTGCAAGAGACCCAGTACTTC. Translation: CASVDLQETQYF.

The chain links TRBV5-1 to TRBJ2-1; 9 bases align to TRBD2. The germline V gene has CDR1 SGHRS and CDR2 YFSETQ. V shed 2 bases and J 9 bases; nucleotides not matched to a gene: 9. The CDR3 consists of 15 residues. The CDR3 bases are TGCGCCAGCAGCTTTCTGACTAGCGGAGAGGGTGAGCAGTTCTTC. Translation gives CASSFLTSGEGEQFF.

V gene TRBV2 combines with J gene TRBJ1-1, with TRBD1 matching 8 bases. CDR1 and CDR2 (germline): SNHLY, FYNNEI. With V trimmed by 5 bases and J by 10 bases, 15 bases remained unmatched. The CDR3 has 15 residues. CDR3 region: CASSPGQGTRYGAFF. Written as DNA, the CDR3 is TGTGCCAGCAGTCCAGGACAGGGTACTCGTTATGGAGCTTTCTTT.

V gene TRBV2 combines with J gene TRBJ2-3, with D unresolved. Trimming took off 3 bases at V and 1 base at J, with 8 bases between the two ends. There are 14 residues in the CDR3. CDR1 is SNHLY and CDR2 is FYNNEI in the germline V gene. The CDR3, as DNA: TGTGCCAGCAGTGACAGGCGACGCACAGATACGCAGTATTTT. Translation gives CASSDRRRTDTQYF.

The CDR3 spells CASRSDSSRGYTF. As DNA, the CDR3 is TGCGCCAGCAGATCCGACAGTTCTCGCGGCTACACCTTC. V usage is TRBV5-1 and J usage is TRBJ1-2; TRBD1 might be the D (5 bases). In germline, CDR1 is SGHRS, CDR2 YFSETQ. CDR3 size: 13 residues. The V end lost 5 bases, the J end lost 8 bases, and 16 bases lay between the germline ends.

CDR3 amino acids: CASSQTGKTDTQYF. DNA for the CDR3: TGTGCCAGCAGCCAAACAGGGAAAACAGATACGCAGTATTTT. V gene TRBV7-7 combines with J gene TRBJ2-3; possible D gene TRBD1, 6 bases. The CDR3 runs to 14 residues. Looked up from germline, CDR1 is SSHAT and CDR2 is FNYEAQ (reference sequence). V dropped 5 bases and J dropped 3 bases, with 12 bases sitting between them.

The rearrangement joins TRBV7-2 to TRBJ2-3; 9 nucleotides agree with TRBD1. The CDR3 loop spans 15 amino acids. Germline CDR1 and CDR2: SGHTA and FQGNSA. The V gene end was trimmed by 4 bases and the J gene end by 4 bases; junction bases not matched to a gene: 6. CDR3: CASSSGTGYPDTQYF. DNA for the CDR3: TGTGCCAGCAGCTCCGGGACAGGGTATCCAGATACGCAGTATTTT. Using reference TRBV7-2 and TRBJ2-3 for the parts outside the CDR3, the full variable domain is GAGVSQSPSNKVTEKGKDVELRCDPISGHTALYWYRQSLGQGLEFLIYFQGNSAPDKSGLPSDRFSAERTGGSVSTLTIQRTQQEDSAVYLCASSSGTGYPDTQYFGPGTRLTVL.

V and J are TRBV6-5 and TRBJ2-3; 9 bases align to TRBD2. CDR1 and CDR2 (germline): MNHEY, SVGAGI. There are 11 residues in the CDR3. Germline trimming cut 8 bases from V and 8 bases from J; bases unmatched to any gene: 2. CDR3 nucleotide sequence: TGTGCCAGCGTAGCGGGGGTTACGCAGTATTTT. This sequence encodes CASVAGVTQYF.

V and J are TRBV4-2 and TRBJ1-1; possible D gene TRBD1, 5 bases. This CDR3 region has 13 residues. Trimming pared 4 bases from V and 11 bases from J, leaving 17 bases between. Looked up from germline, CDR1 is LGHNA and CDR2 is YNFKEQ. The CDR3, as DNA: TGTGCCAGCAGCCGGGAGAGGGGCGGGGAGGCTTTCTTT. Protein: CASSRERGGEAFF.

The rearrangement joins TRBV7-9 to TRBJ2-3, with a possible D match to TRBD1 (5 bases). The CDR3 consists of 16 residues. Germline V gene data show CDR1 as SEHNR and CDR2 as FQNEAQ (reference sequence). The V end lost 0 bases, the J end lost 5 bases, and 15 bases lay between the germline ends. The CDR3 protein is CASSLARTSLGDTQYF. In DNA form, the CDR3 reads TGTGCCAGCAGCTTAGCTCGGACAAGTTTAGGAGATACGCAGTATTTT.

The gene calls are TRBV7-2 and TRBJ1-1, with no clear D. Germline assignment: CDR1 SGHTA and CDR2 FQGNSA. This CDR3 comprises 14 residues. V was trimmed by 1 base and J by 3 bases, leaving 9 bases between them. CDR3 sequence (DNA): TGTGCCAGCAGCTTAGAGAGGGATGACACTGAAGCTTTCTTT. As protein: CASSLERDDTEAFF.

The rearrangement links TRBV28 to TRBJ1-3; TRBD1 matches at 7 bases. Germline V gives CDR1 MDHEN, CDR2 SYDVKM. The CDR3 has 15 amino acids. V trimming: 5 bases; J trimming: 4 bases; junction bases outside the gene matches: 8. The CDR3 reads CASSPTGASGNTIYF. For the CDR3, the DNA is TGTGCCAGCAGTCCCACAGGGGCATCAGGAAACACCATATATTTT.